This T cell receptor beta chain originates from a study of cytomegalovirus exposure and HLA in healthy donors. Overall study findings and caveats: In a later analysis, V- and J-gene trimming of beta chains associated with a DCLRE1C missense variant, replicated independently. Rare sequences made up most TCRs, while some public TCRs were found in many donors.

This CDR3 spans 16 amino acids. Germline CDR1 and CDR2: MDHEN and SYDVKM. Trimming took off 5 bases at V and 1 base at J, with 16 bases between the two ends. Healthy bone marrow donors made up the donors. This PCR relied on a set of 60 Vbeta primers and 13 Jbeta primers. Method: immunoSEQ multiplex PCR; TCRdb's copy keeps in-frame clones and lacks some. This table has 150,000 to 200,000 clones, over 80% appearing once. In the case of this clone: Its antigen is unidentified.

The chain combines TRBV28 with TRBJ2-3, with a weak D call TRBD1 (7 bases). Sequencing used PBMCs. This TCR derives from a man in his forties or fifties in good health and CMV-seropositive. CDR3 loop: CASSPGQGGRTDTQYF. Written as DNA, the CDR3 is TGTGCCAGCAGTCCGGGGCAGGGGGGCCGCACAGATACGCAGTATTTT. The entire variable domain, with the rest obtained from reference TRBV28 and TRBJ2-3, is as follows: DVKVTQSSRYLVKRTGEKVFLECVQDMDHENMFWYRQDPGLGLRLIYFSYDVKMKEKGDIPEGYSVSREKKERFSLILESASTNQTSMYLCASSPGQGGRTDTQYFGPGTRLTVL.